This TCR beta chain was sequenced for a study of blood T cell repertoires in COVID-19. The CDR3 runs 16 residues. TCRdb keeps only in-frame clones here, not all; method: immunoSEQ multiplex PCR. The sample shows 100,000 to 120,000 clones, around 89% of them seen only once. The sample comprised peripheral blood. This sequence originates from a woman between 45 and 60 years old with acute or convalescent COVID-19. The rearrangement uses TRBV21-1 and TRBJ2-3; the D call TRBD2 from the table was never checked on the DNA. TRBV21-1 is described as a pseudogene. The DNA of the CDR3 is TGTGCCAGCAGCAAAGGTGGGACTAGCGGATCAGATACGCAGTATTTT. Translating gives CASSKGGTSGSDTQYF.